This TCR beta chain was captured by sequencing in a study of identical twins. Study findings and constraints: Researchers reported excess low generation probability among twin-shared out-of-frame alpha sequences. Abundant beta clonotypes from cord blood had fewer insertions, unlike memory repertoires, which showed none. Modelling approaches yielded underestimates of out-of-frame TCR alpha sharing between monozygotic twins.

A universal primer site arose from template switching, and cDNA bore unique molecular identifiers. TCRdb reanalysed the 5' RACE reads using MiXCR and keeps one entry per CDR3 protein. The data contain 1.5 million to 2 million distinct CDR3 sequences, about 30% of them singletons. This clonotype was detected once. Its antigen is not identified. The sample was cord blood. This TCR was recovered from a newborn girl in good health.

As DNA, the CDR3 is TGCAGTGCTAGCCCAGCGGGGGGGATCAATGAGCAGTTCTTC. Translated: CSASPAGGINEQFF. The chain has TRBV20-1 and TRBJ2-1, with TRBD2 identical over 10 bases. Germline V gives CDR1 DFQATT, CDR2 SNEGSKA (reference sequence). CDR3 length equals 14 residues. Trimming took 3 bases from V and 6 from J; bases not matched to a gene: 5.